Given below is one T cell receptor beta chain in context. Its target is unknown. CDR3 length equals 14 residues. Germline CDR1 and CDR2: MNHNS and SASEGT. J gave up 3 bases and V 7 bases, and 6 bases lay outside the gene matches. The data were taken from a study of graft-versus-host responses after intestinal transplantation. Across the whole study: Anti-thymocyte globulin induction, then tacrolimus and steroids for about 3 years, went to all recipients. Notes on the study in general: Declines in HvG clones occurring early post-transplant were associated with peak circulating GvH clone levels. GvH clones appeared in recipient marrow, some first in ileum or blood.

Data came from immunoSEQ multiplex PCR; TCRdb stores just in-frame clones and leaves some out. The table shows about 86,000 clones, with around 90% occurring only once. The V gene is TRBV6-1, the J gene TRBJ2-7; TRBD2 matches at 10 bases. The sequence was obtained from a human donor who was the organ donor for an intestinal transplant. The sample here was unstimulated CD4+ T cells sorted from spleen or lymph node cells, taken before transplant. The CDR3 DNA sequence: TGTGCCAGCACCTTAGCGGGGGGACGCTACGAGCAGTACTTC. Amino acid sequence: CASTLAGGRYEQYF.